This passage covers 8 T cell receptor beta chains from one sample sequenced in a study of blood T cell repertoires in COVID-19. Assay used: immunoSEQ multiplex PCR; TCRdb lists only in-frame clones, some missing. This sample carries some 670,000 clones, about 90% of them seen once, and the ten largest clones take over 0.2%. Sample: peripheral blood. Receptors originate from a woman younger than 30 with acute or convalescent COVID-19.

CDR3 bases: TGCAGCGTTGACGAGTCTATGAACTATGGCTACACCTTC. It encodes CSVDESMNYGYTF. This chain connects TRBV29-1 to TRBJ1-2; the D is unclear. Trimming cost V 3 bases and J 2 bases, with 10 bases left between them. Germline-derived CDR1 and CDR2 are SQVTM and ANQGSEA. This CDR3 contains 13 residues.

This sequence joins TRBV6-5 and TRBJ2-2; 9 nucleotides agree with TRBD1. Germline V CDR1 and CDR2: MNHEY, SVGAGI. Trimming took 4 bases from V and 5 from J; bases not matched to a gene: 5. The CDR3 runs to 15 residues. CDR3 in amino acids: CASSSDRGRTGELFF. The CDR3 region has the DNA TGTGCCAGCAGTTCGGACAGGGGACGAACCGGGGAGCTGTTTTTT.

The CDR3 nucleotides are TGTGCCAGCAGCTTAGCTTTAGAGCGCACCATATATTTT. Translation: CASSLALERTIYF. This chain connects TRBV7-9 to TRBJ1-3; no definite D call. Trimming took 0 bases from V and 9 from J, leaving 9 bases between them. This CDR3 is 13 amino acids long. Looked up from germline, CDR1 is SEHNR and CDR2 is FQNEAQ (reference sequence). The whole variable domain, remainder taken from reference TRBV7-9 and TRBJ1-3, is DTGVSQNPRHKITKRGQNVTFRCDPISEHNRLYWYRQTLGQGPEFLTYFQNEAQLEKSRLLSDRFSAERPKGSFSTLEIQRTEQGDSAMYLCASSLALERTIYFGEGSWLTVV.

The chain combines TRBV27 with TRBJ1-5, with D perhaps matching TRBD1 (5 bases). Per the germline V gene, CDR1 is MNHEY and CDR2 is SMNVEV (reference sequence). The CDR3 is 13 residues long. Trimming pared 6 bases from V and 7 bases from J, leaving 13 bases between. The DNA for the CDR3 is TGTGCCAGCAGCCAGGGTAGTAGGCAGCCCCAGCATTTT. Translating gives CASSQGSRQPQHF.

In DNA, the CDR3 is TGTGCCAGCAGCTCCCCGCCGAGCGGGGGGTTACATGAGCAGTTCTTC. This sequence encodes CASSSPPSGGLHEQFF. The chain has TRBV5-4 and TRBJ2-1, with 9 bases fitting TRBD2. V lost 3 bases and J lost 8; bases outside the gene matches: 12. Germline CDR1 reads SGHNT; CDR2 reads YYREEE (reference sequence). CDR3 length equals 16 residues.

The chain joins TRBV19 to TRBJ1-2; D might be TRBD1 (5 bases). CDR1 LNHDA and CDR2 SQIVND come from the germline V gene (reference sequence). The length of the CDR3 is 14 residues. Trimming shortened V by 3 bases and J by 1 base, and 9 bases separated the two germline ends. CDR3 in DNA: TGTGCCAGTAGTATGGGGGGTAATAACTATGGCTACACCTTC. Its translation: CASSMGGNNYGYTF.

The chain couples TRBV5-1 to TRBJ2-3; 14 positions match TRBD2. V shed 1 base and J 5 bases; nucleotides not matched to a gene: 3. This CDR3 is 16 amino acids long. Germline V CDR1 and CDR2: SGHRS, YFSETQ. As DNA, the CDR3 is TGCGCCAGCAGCTTGAGACTAGCGGGGGGGCAAGATACGCAGTATTTT. It codes for CASSLRLAGGQDTQYF.

The chain is built from TRBV24-1 and TRBJ2-2, with TRBD1 as a possible D gene (6 bases). This CDR3 contains 16 residues. V lost 3 bases and J lost 5, with 15 bases in between. Germline V gene lookup returns CDR1 KGHDR and CDR2 SFDVKD. CDR3 bases: TGTGCCACCAGTGATAAACACAGGGCAGGGACCGGGGAGCTGTTTTTT. Amino acid sequence: CATSDKHRAGTGELFF.